Listed here are 17 T cell receptor beta chains from one sample, sequenced in a study of healthy donors' naive CD4 and CD8 T cells. Starting from 450 to 550 ng of total RNA, TCR libraries were made with linear amplification. TCRdb re-called the reads through MiXCR, storing one row per CDR3 protein. The sample yields approximately 180,000 distinct CDR3 sequences, 74% seen once. The source material was naive CD4+ and CD8+ T cells sorted from blood, pooled from several donors. These receptors were taken from a pool of human donors in good health; the sample pools cells from several healthy donors.

Only one count was recorded for this clonotype. The chain employs TRBV27 and TRBJ2-7; 10 bases are a match to TRBD2. V lost 6 bases, J lost 5 bases, and 10 bases stayed unmatched. The CDR3 contains 15 residues. CDR1 is MNHEY and CDR2 is SMNVEV in the germline V gene (reference sequence). The CDR3 loop is CASRPLAGGFHEQYF. The CDR3 DNA reads TGTGCCAGCAGACCATTAGCGGGAGGTTTCCACGAGCAGTACTTC.

The CDR3 loop reads CASSTHRDRGAEAFF. CDR3 bases: TGTGCCAGTAGTACACACCGGGACAGGGGCGCTGAAGCTTTCTTT. This rearrangement joins TRBV19 to TRBJ1-1; 10 positions match TRBD1. The CDR3 length is 15 residues. Germline lookup yields CDR1 LNHDA and CDR2 SQIVND (reference sequence). Trimming removed 4 bases from V and 6 bases from J; junction bases left unmatched: 8.

This clonotype showed up just once. V is TRBV6-1 and J is TRBJ1-1; D is unresolved. V lost 0 bases and J lost 7, with 12 bases in between. The CDR3 is 14 amino acids. Germline V lookup: CDR1 MNHNS, CDR2 SASEGT. CDR3 DNA sequence: TGTGCCAGCAGTGAAGCGAAGTTGGCCCTTGAAGCTTTCTTT. Translated: CASSEAKLALEAFF.

The chain is built from TRBV20-1 and TRBJ2-1; D possibly corresponds to TRBD2 (6 bases). Germline V gene lookup returns CDR1 DFQATT and CDR2 SNEGSKA (reference sequence). The CDR3 consists of 14 residues. Trimming removed 3 bases from V and 8 bases from J, with 17 bases in between. The CDR3 sequence: CSASWMGGADEQFF. CDR3 DNA: TGCAGTGCTAGCTGGATGGGCGGGGCGGATGAGCAGTTCTTC.

The J gene is TRBJ2-6, the V gene TRBV20-1, with D tentatively TRBD2 (5 bases). Germline values: CDR1 DFQATT, CDR2 SNEGSKA (reference sequence). This CDR3 has 16 residues. The V end was cut by 6 bases, the J end by 0 bases, with 15 bases between. The CDR3 is CSASSISGSGANVLTF. The CDR3 bases are TGCAGTGCCAGTAGTATCAGCGGCTCTGGGGCCAACGTCCTGACTTTC.

The genes are TRBV6-1 and TRBJ2-1, with TRBD2 matching 7 bases. V dropped 7 bases and J dropped 0; count of bases not matched to a gene: 12. Germline V lookup: CDR1 MNHNS, CDR2 SASEGT. The CDR3 has 17 amino acids. In DNA form, the CDR3 reads TGTGCCAGCACCTTGCCCTCTAGCGGCAACTCCTACAATGAGCAGTTCTTC. It encodes CASTLPSSGNSYNEQFF.

The chain recombines TRBV27 with TRBJ1-1; D remains ambiguous. Looked up from germline, CDR1 is MNHEY and CDR2 is SMNVEV (reference sequence). Trimming took 2 bases from V and 4 from J, leaving 8 bases between them. The CDR3 is 13 amino acids. The CDR3 protein is CASSLGQSTEAFF. CDR3 coding DNA: TGTGCCAGCAGTTTAGGTCAGAGCACTGAAGCTTTCTTT.

Here the CDR3 reads CSVKDLNTEAFF. The DNA for the CDR3 is TGCAGCGTTAAGGACCTGAACACTGAAGCTTTCTTT. V gene TRBV29-1 combines with J gene TRBJ1-1; D gene unclear. The V end lost 5 bases, the J end lost 0 bases, and 7 bases lay between the germline ends. The V gene's germline CDR1 is SQVTM and CDR2 ANQGSEA. This CDR3 region has 12 residues.

This chain connects TRBV29-1 to TRBJ2-1; D is perhaps TRBD2 (6 bases). Germline V CDR1 and CDR2: SQVTM, ANQGSEA. CDR3 length: 14 residues. Between the trimmed V and J ends, which lost 4 bases and 4 bases, there was a span of 14 bases. CDR3 in DNA: TGCAGCGTTGGACGGGCGGGGTCATACAATGAGCAGTTCTTC. This encodes CSVGRAGSYNEQFF.

The V call is TRBV27, the J call TRBJ2-7; 8 nucleotides line up with TRBD1. J was trimmed by 3 bases and V by 6 bases; bases with no gene match: 7. Looked up from germline, CDR1 is MNHEY and CDR2 is SMNVEV (reference sequence). CDR3 size: 14 residues. In nucleotides, the CDR3 is TGTGCCAGCAGCCACAGGACAGGGTACTACGAGCAGTACTTC. Translation gives CASSHRTGYYEQYF.

The chain has TRBV6-5 and TRBJ1-2, with D possibly matching TRBD1 (5 bases). From germline, CDR1 is MNHEY and CDR2 SVGAGI. The CDR3 runs 13 residues. Trimming shortened V by 5 bases and J by 3 bases, and 10 bases separated the two germline ends. This chain's CDR3 is CASSRDGDYGYTF. DNA of the CDR3: TGTGCCAGCAGTCGGGACGGAGACTATGGCTACACCTTC.

This chain links TRBV29-1 with TRBJ2-7; TRBD2 agrees at 12 bases. This CDR3 has 18 residues. J was trimmed by 4 bases and V by 7 bases; bases with no gene match: 20. The V gene's germline CDR1 is SQVTM and CDR2 ANQGSEA. CDR3: CSASRLLAGGPMVYEQYF. The CDR3 bases are TGCAGCGCCTCAAGGTTGCTAGCGGGAGGGCCGATGGTGTACGAGCAGTACTTC.

The V gene is TRBV29-1, the J gene TRBJ2-1; D may be TRBD1 (6 bases). Germline V CDR1 and CDR2: SQVTM, ANQGSEA. Deletions cut 7 bases from V and 4 bases from J, with 17 bases between. The CDR3 loop spans 14 amino acids. This chain's CDR3 is CSGLGQIRYNEQFF. The CDR3 bases are TGCAGCGGCCTCGGACAGATCCGTTACAATGAGCAGTTCTTC.

The gene calls are TRBV5-4 and TRBJ2-1, with 10 bases matching TRBD2. The CDR3 has 16 amino acids. Losses at the gene ends were 3 bases for V and 3 bases for J; bases not matched to a gene: 6. From germline, CDR1 is SGHNT and CDR2 YYREEE (reference sequence). The CDR3 coding sequence is TGTGCCAGCAGCTCCACGCCTAGCGGGAGCTACAATGAGCAGTTCTTC. Its protein is CASSSTPSGSYNEQFF.

The chain carries TRBV5-1 and TRBJ2-3, with D possibly being TRBD2 (6 bases). CDR3 length equals 17 residues. The germline CDR1 and CDR2 sequences are SGHRS and YFSETQ. The V and J ends lost 4 bases and 0 bases respectively, with 18 bases between them. CDR3 in DNA: TGCGCCAGCAGCGGGTACCTCGACGGGACTAGCACAGATACGCAGTATTTT. Protein: CASSGYLDGTSTDTQYF.

CDR3 in DNA: TGTGCCAGTAGTTCGTCGACAGGGGAAGATACGCAGTATTTT. Amino acid sequence: CASSSSTGEDTQYF. The chain is built from TRBV19 and TRBJ2-3; 8 bases line up with TRBD1. Germline CDR1 and CDR2: LNHDA and SQIVND (reference sequence). CDR3 length equals 14 residues. Trimming at V came to 5 bases and at J to 5 bases, leaving 6 bases not matched to a gene.

The chain links TRBV29-1 to TRBJ2-5; no clear D. This CDR3 has 11 residues. V lost 2 bases, J lost 4 bases, and 5 bases lay in between. Per the germline V gene, CDR1 is SQVTM and CDR2 is ANQGSEA. The CDR3 sequence: CSVESVETQYF. The DNA for the CDR3 is TGCAGCGTTGAATCCGTAGAGACCCAGTACTTC. Full variable domain (rest looked up from reference TRBV29-1 and TRBJ2-5): SAVISQKPSRDICQRGTSLTIQCQVDSQVTMMFWYRQQPGQSLTLIATANQGSEATYESGFVIDKFPISRPNLTFSTLTVSNMSPEDSSIYLCSVESVETQYFGPGTRLLVL.